Given below is one T cell receptor beta chain in context. Antigen unknown. This entry belongs to a study of T cell responses to AZD1222 COVID-19 vaccine. For the study at large: It was second doses at about 4 or about 12 weeks that were pooled. Study findings and constraints: With two AZD1222 doses given, Spike-specific TCR breadth and depth both rose. Sampling captured repertoires only after the peak T cell response.

The germline V and J ends were trimmed by 5 bases and 2 bases, with 7 bases remaining between them. CDR3 length: 13 amino acids. CDR1 and CDR2 (germline): MGHRA, YSYEKL. Generated by immunoSEQ multiplex PCR, the TCRdb table keeps only in-frame clones and is missing some. Of 130,000 to 150,000 clones listed, over 75% are singletons. The material sequenced was peripheral blood, taken on day 0 of AZD1222 vaccination. The receptor's source is an adult in good health. The chain is built from TRBV4-1 and TRBJ1-5; the D gene is possibly TRBD1 (5 bases). In DNA, the CDR3 is TGCGCCAGCAGCGCGGGGGGCAATCAGCCCCAGCATTTT. Translated, it gives CASSAGGNQPQHF.